The T cell receptor beta chain described here comes from a study of blood T cell repertoires in COVID-19. At the level of the study: Researchers got acute and convalescent COVID-19 samples from the United States, Italy and Spain. The analysed material was cDNA or gDNA that came from T cells, B-cell-depleted T cells, or PBMCs.

V gave up 3 bases and J gave up 3 bases, with 12 bases separating them. CDR3 size: 13 residues. Germline assignment: CDR1 DFQATT and CDR2 SNEGSKA (reference sequence). This clone was found once. Original handling: Estimation of nucleated cell counts relied on the amplification of reference gene primers. Profiled with immunoSEQ multiplex PCR; TCRdb holds only in-frame clones, not every one. V and J calls and clone size are those listed in that table; D and trimming were worked out from the DNA. The table has approximately 140,000 clones, around nine tenths seen once. Input material: peripheral blood. The chain employs TRBV20-1 and TRBJ2-7, with a possible D match to TRBD1 (5 bases). This receptor was obtained from a man aged 45 to 65 with active or convalescent COVID-19. CDR3 nucleotides: TGCAGTGCTAGTCCAGGGCCGATCTACGAGCAGTACTTC. Translation gives CSASPGPIYEQYF.